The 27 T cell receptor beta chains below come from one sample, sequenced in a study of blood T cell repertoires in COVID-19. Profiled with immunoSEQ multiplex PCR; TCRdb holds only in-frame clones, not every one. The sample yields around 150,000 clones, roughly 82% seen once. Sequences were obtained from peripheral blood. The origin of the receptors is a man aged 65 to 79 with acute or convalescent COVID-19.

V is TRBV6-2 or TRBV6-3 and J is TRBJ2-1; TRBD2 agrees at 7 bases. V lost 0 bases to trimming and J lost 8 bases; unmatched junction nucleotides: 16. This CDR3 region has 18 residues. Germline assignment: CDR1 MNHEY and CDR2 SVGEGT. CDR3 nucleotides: TGTGCCAGCAGTTACTCGATCACCGCGGGGGAGGGCATAGATGAGCAGTTCTTC. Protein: CASSYSITAGEGIDEQFF.

The CDR3 DNA reads as TGTGCCAGCAGCGTAGAAGGGACAGGGACGGATGAGCAGTTCTTC. This encodes CASSVEGTGTDEQFF. The V call is TRBV9, the J call TRBJ2-1; 9 bases align to TRBD1. The V segment lost 0 bases and the J segment 8 bases; nucleotides outside the gene matches: 6. Germline V lookup: CDR1 SGDLS, CDR2 YYNGEE. The CDR3 is 15 amino acids.

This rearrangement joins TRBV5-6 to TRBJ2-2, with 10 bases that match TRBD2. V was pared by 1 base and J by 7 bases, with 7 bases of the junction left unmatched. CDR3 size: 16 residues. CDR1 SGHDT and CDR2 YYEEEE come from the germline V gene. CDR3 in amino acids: CASSLQRGGGVGELFF. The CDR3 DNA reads TGTGCCAGCAGCTTGCAGCGGGGGGGCGGTGTCGGGGAGCTGTTTTTT.

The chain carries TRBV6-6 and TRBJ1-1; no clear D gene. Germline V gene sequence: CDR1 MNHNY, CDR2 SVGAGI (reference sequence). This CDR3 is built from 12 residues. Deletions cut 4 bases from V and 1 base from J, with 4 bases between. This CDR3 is CASSWRNTEAFF. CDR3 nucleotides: TGTGCCAGCAGTTGGAGGAACACTGAAGCTTTCTTT.

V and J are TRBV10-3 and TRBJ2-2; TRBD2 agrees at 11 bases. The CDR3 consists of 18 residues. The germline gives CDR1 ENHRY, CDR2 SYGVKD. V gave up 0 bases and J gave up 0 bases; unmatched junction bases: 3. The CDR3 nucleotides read TGTGCCATCAGTGAGTCACTAGCGGGAGCCGCGAACACCGGGGAGCTGTTTTTT. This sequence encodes CAISESLAGAANTGELFF.

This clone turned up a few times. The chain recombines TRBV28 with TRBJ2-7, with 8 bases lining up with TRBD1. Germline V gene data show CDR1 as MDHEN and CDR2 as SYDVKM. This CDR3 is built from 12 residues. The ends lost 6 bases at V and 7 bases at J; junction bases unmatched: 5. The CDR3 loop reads CASSSGGWEQYF. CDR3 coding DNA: TGTGCCAGCAGCTCAGGGGGCTGGGAGCAGTACTTC.

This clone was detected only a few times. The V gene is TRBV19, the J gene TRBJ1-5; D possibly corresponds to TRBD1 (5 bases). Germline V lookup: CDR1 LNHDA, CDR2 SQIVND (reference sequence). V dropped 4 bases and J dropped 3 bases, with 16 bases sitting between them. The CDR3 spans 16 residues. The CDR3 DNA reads TGTGCCAGTAGTAGGGGGGGAGGGCGCGACAATCAGCCCCAGCATTTT. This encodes CASSRGGGRDNQPQHF. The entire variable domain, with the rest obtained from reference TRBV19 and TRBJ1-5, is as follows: DGGITQSPKYLFRKEGQNVTLSCEQNLNHDAMYWYRQDPGQGLRLIYYSQIVNDFQKGDIAEGYSVSREKKESFPLTVTSAQKNPTAFYLCASSRGGGRDNQPQHFGDGTRLSIL.

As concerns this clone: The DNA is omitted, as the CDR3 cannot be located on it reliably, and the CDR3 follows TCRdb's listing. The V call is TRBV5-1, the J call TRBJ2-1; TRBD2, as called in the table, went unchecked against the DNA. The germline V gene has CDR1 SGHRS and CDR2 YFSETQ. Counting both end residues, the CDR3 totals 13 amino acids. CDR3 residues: CASSWVGAGAPVF.

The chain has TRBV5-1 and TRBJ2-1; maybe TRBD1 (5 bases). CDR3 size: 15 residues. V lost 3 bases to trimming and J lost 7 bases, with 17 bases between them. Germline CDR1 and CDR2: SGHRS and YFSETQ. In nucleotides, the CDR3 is TGCGCCAGCAGCTCCCAGGGCTCCCAACGGAATGAGCAGTTCTTC. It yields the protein CASSSQGSQRNEQFF. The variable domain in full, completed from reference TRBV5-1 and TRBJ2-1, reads KAGVTQTPRYLIKTRGQQVTLSCSPISGHRSVSWYQQTPGQGLQFLFEYFSETQRNKGNFPGRFSGRQFSNSRSEMNVSTLELGDSALYLCASSSQGSQRNEQFFGPGTRLTVL.

CDR3 amino acids: CASSLAGSVINSPLHF. The CDR3 coding sequence is TGTGCCAGCAGCTTAGCCGGCAGCGTGATTAATTCACCCCTCCACTTT. The chain uses TRBV7-9 and TRBJ1-6; D not certain. Germline CDR1 is SEHNR and CDR2 is FQNEAQ (reference sequence). The CDR3 contains 16 residues. V lost 0 bases, J lost 6 bases, and 12 bases lay in between. The full variable domain, with the rest looked up from reference TRBV7-9 and TRBJ1-6, is DTGVSQNPRHKITKRGQNVTFRCDPISEHNRLYWYRQTLGQGPEFLTYFQNEAQLEKSRLLSDRFSAERPKGSFSTLEIQRTEQGDSAMYLCASSLAGSVINSPLHFGNGTRLTVT.

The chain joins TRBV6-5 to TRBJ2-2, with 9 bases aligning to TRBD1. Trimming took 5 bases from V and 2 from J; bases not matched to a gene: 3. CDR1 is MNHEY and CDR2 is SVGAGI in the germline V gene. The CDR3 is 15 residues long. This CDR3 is CASSTGGYNTGELFF. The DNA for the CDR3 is TGTGCCAGCAGTACAGGGGGCTATAACACCGGGGAGCTGTTTTTT.

The CDR3 protein is CASSTHSGGSREQYF. DNA for the CDR3: TGTGCCAGTAGTACCCATAGCGGGGGGAGCAGAGAGCAGTACTTC. The chain employs TRBV19 and TRBJ2-7; TRBD2 aligns across 10 bases. Germline V CDR1 and CDR2: LNHDA, SQIVND (reference sequence). V was pared by 4 bases and J by 7 bases, with 10 bases of the junction left unmatched. The CDR3 is 15 residues long.

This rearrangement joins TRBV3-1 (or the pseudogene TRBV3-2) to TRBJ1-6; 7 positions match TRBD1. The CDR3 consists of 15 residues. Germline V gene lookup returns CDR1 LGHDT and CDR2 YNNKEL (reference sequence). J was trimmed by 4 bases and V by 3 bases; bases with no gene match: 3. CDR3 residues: CASSHEGQYNSPLHF. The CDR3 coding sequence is TGTGCCAGCAGCCATGAGGGACAGTATAATTCACCCCTCCACTTT.

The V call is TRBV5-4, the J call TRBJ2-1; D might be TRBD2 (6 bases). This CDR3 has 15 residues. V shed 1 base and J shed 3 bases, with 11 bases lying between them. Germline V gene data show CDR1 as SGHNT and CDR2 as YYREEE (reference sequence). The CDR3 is CASSLFSGYYNEQFF. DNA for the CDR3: TGTGCCAGCAGCTTGTTTAGCGGTTACTACAATGAGCAGTTCTTC.

CDR3 nucleotides: TGTGCCAGCAGTTTACGCGGCGGAGATACGCAGTATTTT. The encoded protein is CASSLRGGDTQYF. The chain links TRBV12-3 or TRBV12-4 to TRBJ2-3; D ambiguous. The CDR3 covers 13 residues. Trimming removed 2 bases from V and 5 bases from J, with 8 bases in between.

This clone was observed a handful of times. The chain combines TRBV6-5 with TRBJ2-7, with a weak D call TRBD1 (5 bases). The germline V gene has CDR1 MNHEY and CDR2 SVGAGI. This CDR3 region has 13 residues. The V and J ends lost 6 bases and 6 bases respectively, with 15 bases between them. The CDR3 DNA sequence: TGTGCCAGCAGCTCCACGTCTCAGGGCGAGCAGTACTTC. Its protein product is CASSSTSQGEQYF.

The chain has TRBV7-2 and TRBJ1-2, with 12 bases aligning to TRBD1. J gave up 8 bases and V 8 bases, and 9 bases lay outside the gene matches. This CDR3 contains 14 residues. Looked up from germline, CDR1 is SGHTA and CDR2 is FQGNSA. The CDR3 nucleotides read TGTGCCAGCGGTCGGGACAGGGGGCTCGGGGGCTACACCTTC. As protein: CASGRDRGLGGYTF.

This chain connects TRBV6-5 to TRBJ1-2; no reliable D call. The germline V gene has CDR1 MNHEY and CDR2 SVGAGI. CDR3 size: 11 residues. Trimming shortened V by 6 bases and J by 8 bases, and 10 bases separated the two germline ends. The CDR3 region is CASSSIWGYTF. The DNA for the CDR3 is TGTGCCAGCAGCTCTATCTGGGGCTACACCTTC.

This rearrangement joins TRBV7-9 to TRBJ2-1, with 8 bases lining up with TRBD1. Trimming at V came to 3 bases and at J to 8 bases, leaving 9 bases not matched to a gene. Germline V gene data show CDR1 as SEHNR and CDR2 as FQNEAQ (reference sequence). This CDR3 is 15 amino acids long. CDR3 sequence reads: CASSFTLAGGDEQFF. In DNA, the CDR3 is TGTGCCAGCAGCTTCACTCTAGCAGGGGGCGATGAGCAGTTCTTC.

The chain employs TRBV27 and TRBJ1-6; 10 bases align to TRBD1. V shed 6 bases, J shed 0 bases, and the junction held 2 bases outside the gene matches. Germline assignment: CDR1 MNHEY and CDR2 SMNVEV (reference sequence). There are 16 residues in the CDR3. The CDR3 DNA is TGTGCCAGCAGGGACAGGGGGAGCTCCTATAATTCACCCCTCCACTTT. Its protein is CASRDRGSSYNSPLHF.

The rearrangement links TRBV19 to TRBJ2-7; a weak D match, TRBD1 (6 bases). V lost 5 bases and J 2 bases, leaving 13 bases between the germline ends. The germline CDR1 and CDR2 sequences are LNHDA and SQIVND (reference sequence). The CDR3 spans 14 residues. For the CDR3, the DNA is TGTGCCAGTAGTGCCCAACAGGGTGCCTACGAGCAGTACTTC. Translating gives CASSAQQGAYEQYF.

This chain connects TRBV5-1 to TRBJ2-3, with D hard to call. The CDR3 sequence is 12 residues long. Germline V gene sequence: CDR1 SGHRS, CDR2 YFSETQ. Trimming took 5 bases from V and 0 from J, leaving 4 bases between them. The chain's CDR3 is CASRESTDTQYF. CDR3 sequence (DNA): TGCGCCAGCAGGGAGAGCACAGATACGCAGTATTTT.

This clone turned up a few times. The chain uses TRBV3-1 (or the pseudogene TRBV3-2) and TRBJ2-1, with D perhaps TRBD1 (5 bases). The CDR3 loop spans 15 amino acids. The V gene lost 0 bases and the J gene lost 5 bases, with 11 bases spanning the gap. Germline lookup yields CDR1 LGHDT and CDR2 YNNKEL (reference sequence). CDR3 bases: TGTGCCAGCAGCCAAGATAACGCAGGGAACAATGAGCAGTTCTTC. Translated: CASSQDNAGNNEQFF.

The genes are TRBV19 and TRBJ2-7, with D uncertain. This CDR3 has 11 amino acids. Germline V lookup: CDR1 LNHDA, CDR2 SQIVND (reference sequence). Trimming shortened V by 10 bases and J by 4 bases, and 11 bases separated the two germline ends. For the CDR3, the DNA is TGTGCCAATATGACAAGGTACGAGCAGTACTTC. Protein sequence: CANMTRYEQYF. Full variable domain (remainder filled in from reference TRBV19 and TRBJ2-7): DGGITQSPKYLFRKEGQNVTLSCEQNLNHDAMYWYRQDPGQGLRLIYYSQIVNDFQKGDIAEGYSVSREKKESFPLTVTSAQKNPTAFYLCANMTRYEQYFGPGTRLTVT.

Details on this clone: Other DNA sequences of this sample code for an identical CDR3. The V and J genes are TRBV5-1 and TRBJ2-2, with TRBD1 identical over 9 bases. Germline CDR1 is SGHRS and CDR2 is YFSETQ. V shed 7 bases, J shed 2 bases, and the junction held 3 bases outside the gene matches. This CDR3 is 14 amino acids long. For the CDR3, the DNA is TGCGCCAGCTCGGGACAGGGTAACACCGGGGAGCTGTTTTTT. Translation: CASSGQGNTGELFF.

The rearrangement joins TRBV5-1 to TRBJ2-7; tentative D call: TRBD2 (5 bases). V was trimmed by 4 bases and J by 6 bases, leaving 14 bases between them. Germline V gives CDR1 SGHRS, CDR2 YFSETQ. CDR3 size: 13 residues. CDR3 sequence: CASSTREFSEQYF. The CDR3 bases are TGCGCCAGCAGCACTAGGGAGTTCAGCGAGCAGTACTTC. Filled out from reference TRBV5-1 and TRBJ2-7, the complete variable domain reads KAGVTQTPRYLIKTRGQQVTLSCSPISGHRSVSWYQQTPGQGLQFLFEYFSETQRNKGNFPGRFSGRQFSNSRSEMNVSTLELGDSALYLCASSTREFSEQYFGPGTRLTVT.

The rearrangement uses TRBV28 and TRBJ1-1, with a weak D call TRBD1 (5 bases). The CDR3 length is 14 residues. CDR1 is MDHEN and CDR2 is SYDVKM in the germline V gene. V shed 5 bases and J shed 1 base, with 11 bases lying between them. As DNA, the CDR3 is TGTGCCAGCAGTGGAGGGGCAGAGAACACTGAAGCTTTCTTT. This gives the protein CASSGGAENTEAFF.